This T cell receptor (beta chain) is from a study of cytomegalovirus exposure and HLA in healthy donors. Study-wide results and caveats: An ancestry cluster, one associated with Asian ancestry, reportedly showed fewer N-insertions than the approximately 720-donor mean in a later analysis.

The donors (healthy individuals) were bone marrow donors. Notes on this clone: Its antigen remains unidentified.

The V end was cut by 5 bases, the J end by 3 bases, with 10 bases between. CDR3 size: 13 residues. Germline CDR1 reads SEHNR; CDR2 reads FQNEAQ (reference sequence). The PCR was carried out with 60 Vbeta primers and 13 Jbeta primers. Authors' methods: There were some 87 million unique TCR beta chains by a later count, and approximately 11 million of them were shared. The assay was immunoSEQ multiplex PCR, and TCRdb's table has in-frame clones only and misses some. V, J and clone size reflect that table, while D and trimming were determined from the DNA. The table lists tens of thousands of clones, 74% of them singletons.

This chain links TRBV7-9 with TRBJ1-2, with D possibly being TRBD1 (6 bases). The clonotype comes from a woman younger than 45 in good health and CMV-seropositive. Source material: PBMCs. The CDR3 here is CASSEDSYYGYTF. CDR3 DNA sequence: TGTGCCAGCAGCGAGGACAGCTACTATGGCTACACCTTC.